This T cell receptor beta chain was obtained from a study of identical twins. TCRdb fed the 5' RACE reads into MiXCR, producing one record per CDR3 protein. The data show approximately 700,000 distinct CDR3 sequences, 5.5% to 6.5% seen once. Unmatched junction bases numbered 1, after V lost 0 bases and J lost 4 bases. Germline loops: CDR1 SGHRS, CDR2 YFSETQ. This CDR3 spans 14 amino acids. General study findings and limits: Recombination models fit unrelated individuals' TCR alpha sharing but underestimated twins'. Findings depended on cross-sectional statistics rather than tracking the same donors.

At least ten counts were recorded for this clonotype. Its antigen remains unknown. The V call is TRBV5-1, the J call TRBJ2-7, with 10 bases fitting TRBD1. The sample taken for sequencing was naive T cells sorted from blood. This TCR was sampled from a man aged 18 to 30 in good health. This CDR3 is CASSLGQGAYEQYF. The CDR3 DNA reads as TGCGCCAGCAGCTTGGGACAGGGGGCGTACGAGCAGTACTTC.